One and the same sample provided the 15 T cell receptor beta chains below, sequenced in a study of HIV-infected patients and healthy controls. TCRdb re-analysed the 5' RACE reads in MiXCR, keeping a single row per CDR3 protein. The sample records roughly 70,000 distinct CDR3 sequences, around 17% being singletons. Sequenced: CD4+ T cells from blood. These receptors originate from a human donor in good health.

Only a few counts were recorded for this clonotype. J is TRBJ2-7 and V is TRBV5-1; D is unclear. The ends were cut back, 4 bases at V and 4 bases at J, with 15 bases in the middle. The CDR3 loop spans 14 amino acids. Germline CDR1 SGHRS, CDR2 YFSETQ. The CDR3 DNA reads TGCGCCAGCAGCCCACCCGGGCTGGGATACGAGCAGTACTTC. Its translation: CASSPPGLGYEQYF.

J is TRBJ2-7 and V is TRBV5-1; D is undetermined. Germline-derived CDR1 and CDR2 are SGHRS and YFSETQ. The CDR3 has 16 amino acids. Trimming stripped 4 bases from V and 1 base from J, with 18 bases between. CDR3 DNA sequence: TGCGCCAGCAGCCAAGGGCCAGGCCTAATTTCCTACGAGCAGTACTTC. The encoded protein is CASSQGPGLISYEQYF.

V usage is TRBV12-3 or TRBV12-4 and J usage is TRBJ2-3; 9 bases agree with TRBD2. Unmatched junction bases numbered 2, after V lost 3 bases and J lost 1 base. This CDR3 spans 15 amino acids. As DNA, the CDR3 is TGTGCCAGCAGTTTGCTAGCGGGGCGCACAGATACGCAGTATTTT. Its translation: CASSLLAGRTDTQYF.

CDR3 coding DNA: TGTGCCAGCAGCTTAGACAGGGGCGGTCGCGAGCAGTACTTC. Its protein product is CASSLDRGGREQYF. The gene calls are TRBV7-2 and TRBJ2-7; 7 positions agree with TRBD1. Germline V CDR1 and CDR2: SGHTA, FQGNSA. The CDR3 covers 14 residues. Losses at the gene ends were 1 base for V and 6 bases for J; bases not matched to a gene: 6. Combining the CDR3 with reference TRBV7-2 and TRBJ2-7 gives the whole variable domain GAGVSQSPSNKVTEKGKDVELRCDPISGHTALYWYRQSLGQGLEFLIYFQGNSAPDKSGLPSDRFSAERTGGSVSTLTIQRTQQEDSAVYLCASSLDRGGREQYFGPGTRLTVT.

The chain carries TRBV20-1 and TRBJ2-7, with D possibly being TRBD2 (5 bases). The CDR3 covers 13 residues. The V end was cut by 7 bases, the J end by 0 bases, with 13 bases between. Germline V gene data show CDR1 as DFQATT and CDR2 as SNEGSKA (reference sequence). The CDR3 sequence is CSVSGRASYEQYF. CDR3 sequence (DNA): TGCAGTGTTAGTGGGCGGGCCTCCTACGAGCAGTACTTC.

This clonotype has ten or more counts. This chain connects TRBV29-1 to TRBJ2-1; TRBD2 matches 9 bases. V lost 4 bases and J lost 0; bases outside the gene matches: 4. Germline loops: CDR1 SQVTM, CDR2 ANQGSEA. The CDR3 has 15 residues. The CDR3 DNA follows: TGCAGCGTTGTCTTACTAGCGGGCTCCTACAATGAGCAGTTCTTC. It yields the protein CSVVLLAGSYNEQFF.

This clonotype turned up a few times. V gene TRBV27 combines with J gene TRBJ1-1; 9 bases agree with TRBD1. The CDR3 extends over 15 amino acids. Germline V gene data show CDR1 as MNHEY and CDR2 as SMNVEV (reference sequence). V was clipped by 0 bases and J by 7 bases; unmatched bases: 6. In DNA, the CDR3 is TGTGCCAGCAGTTTATCGGTTACAGGGGGCGATGAAGCTTTCTTT. Protein sequence: CASSLSVTGGDEAFF.

This chain joins TRBV4-3 and TRBJ2-3; D not resolved. V was clipped by 0 bases and J by 5 bases, with 6 bases between them. The CDR3 has 13 residues. CDR1 and CDR2 (germline): LGHNA, YSLEER. In nucleotides, the CDR3 is TGCGCCAGCAGCCAAGAGGCAGGAGATACGCAGTATTTT. This sequence encodes CASSQEAGDTQYF.

This rearrangement joins TRBV20-1 to TRBJ2-1, with unresolved D. The V gene's germline CDR1 is DFQATT and CDR2 SNEGSKA (reference sequence). Trimming removed 0 bases at V and 0 bases at J, with 9 bases between. This CDR3 region has 15 residues. The CDR3 DNA follows: TGCAGTGCTAGAGATTTGAGATTCTCCTACAATGAGCAGTTCTTC. It encodes CSARDLRFSYNEQFF.

CDR3 DNA sequence: TGTGCCAGCAGCTTCGAGGGTCCTCCCAGAGTAGCTTTCTTT. It specifies CASSFEGPPRVAFF. The genes are TRBV7-2 and TRBJ1-1; D remains unclear. Per the germline V gene, CDR1 is SGHTA and CDR2 is FQGNSA. The length of the CDR3 is 14 residues. V shed 3 bases and J shed 10 bases, with 18 bases lying between them.

This chain connects TRBV27 to TRBJ2-2; TRBD2 matches at 8 bases. Trimming took 3 bases from V and 5 from J; bases not matched to a gene: 14. The CDR3 contains 18 residues. Germline CDR1 MNHEY, CDR2 SMNVEV (reference sequence). The CDR3 loop reads CASSFRGGRFSRTGELFF. The DNA of the CDR3 is TGTGCCAGCAGTTTTCGGGGGGGACGGTTCAGCCGGACCGGGGAGCTGTTTTTT.

The CDR3 sequence is CASQHYPRDSQETQYF. In DNA form, the CDR3 reads TGTGCCAGCCAACACTATCCTCGGGACAGTCAAGAGACCCAGTACTTC. The J gene is TRBJ2-5, the V gene TRBV12-3 or TRBV12-4, with 7 bases fitting TRBD1. The V and J ends lost 8 bases and 2 bases, in that order; junction bases with no gene match: 14. The CDR3 has 16 residues.

This clonotype has just a few counts. This chain joins TRBV7-2 and TRBJ1-4; D is unresolved. Deletions cut 1 base from V and 4 bases from J, with 4 bases between. This CDR3 has 13 amino acids. CDR1 and CDR2 (germline): SGHTA, FQGNSA. CDR3 nucleotides: TGTGCCAGCAGCTTAGACCGTAATGAAAAACTGTTTTTT. Residues: CASSLDRNEKLFF.

The CDR3 DNA sequence: TGTGCCAGCAGTGAAGTGTGGGCTAAGCAGTACTTC. It translates to CASSEVWAKQYF. The chain uses TRBV2 and TRBJ2-7; no firm D call. The germline V and J ends were trimmed by 1 base and 8 bases, with 9 bases remaining between them. The germline gives CDR1 SNHLY, CDR2 FYNNEI. This CDR3 is 12 amino acids long. The variable domain in full, with the rest retrieved from reference TRBV2 and TRBJ2-7, is EPEVTQTPSHQVTQMGQEVILRCVPISNHLYFYWYRQILGQKVEFLVSFYNNEISEKSEIFDDQFSVERPDGSNFTLKIRSTKLEDSAMYFCASSEVWAKQYFGPGTRLTVT.

The chain carries TRBV6-5 and TRBJ1-1, with D uncertain. From germline, CDR1 is MNHEY and CDR2 SVGAGI. This CDR3 is built from 13 residues. Trimming took off 6 bases at V and 6 bases at J, with 14 bases between the two ends. CDR3 loop: CASSPRTFSEAFF. The CDR3 coding sequence is TGTGCCAGCAGCCCCAGGACGTTCTCTGAAGCTTTCTTT.